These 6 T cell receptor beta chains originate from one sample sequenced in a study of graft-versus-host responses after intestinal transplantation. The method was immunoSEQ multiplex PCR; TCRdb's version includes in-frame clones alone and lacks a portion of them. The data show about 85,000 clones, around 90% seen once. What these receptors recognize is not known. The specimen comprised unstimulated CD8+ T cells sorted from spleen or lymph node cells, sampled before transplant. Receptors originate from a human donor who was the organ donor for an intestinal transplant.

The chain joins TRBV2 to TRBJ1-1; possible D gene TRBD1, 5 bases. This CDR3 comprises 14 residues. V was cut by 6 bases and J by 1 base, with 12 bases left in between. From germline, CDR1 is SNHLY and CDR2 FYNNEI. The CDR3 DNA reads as TGTGCCAGCAGAACCGGGACGGGGAACACTGAAGCTTTCTTT. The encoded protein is CASRTGTGNTEAFF.

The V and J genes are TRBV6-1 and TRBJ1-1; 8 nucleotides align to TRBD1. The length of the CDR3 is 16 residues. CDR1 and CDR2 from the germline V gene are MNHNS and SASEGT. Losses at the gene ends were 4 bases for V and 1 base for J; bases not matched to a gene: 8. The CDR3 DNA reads TGTGCCAGCAGTGGGACCGGGACAGGTGAGAACACTGAAGCTTTCTTT. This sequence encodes CASSGTGTGENTEAFF.

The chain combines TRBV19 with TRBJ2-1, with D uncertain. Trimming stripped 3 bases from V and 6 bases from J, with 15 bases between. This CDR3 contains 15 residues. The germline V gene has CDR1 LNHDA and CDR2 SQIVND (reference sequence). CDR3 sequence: CASSMAYSSFNEQFF. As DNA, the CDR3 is TGTGCCAGTAGTATGGCTTACTCGAGCTTCAATGAGCAGTTCTTC.

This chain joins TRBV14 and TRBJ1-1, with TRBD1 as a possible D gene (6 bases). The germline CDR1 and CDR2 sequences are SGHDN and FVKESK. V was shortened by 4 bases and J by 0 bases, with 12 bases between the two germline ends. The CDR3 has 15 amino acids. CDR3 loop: CASSPLGTLNTEAFF. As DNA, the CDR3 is TGTGCCAGCAGCCCCCTAGGGACATTGAACACTGAAGCTTTCTTT.

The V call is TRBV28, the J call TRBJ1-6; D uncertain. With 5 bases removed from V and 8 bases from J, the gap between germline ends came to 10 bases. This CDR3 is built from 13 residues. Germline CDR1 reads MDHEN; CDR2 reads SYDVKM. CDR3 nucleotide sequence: TGTGCCAGCAGTCCATTTAGGGATTCACCCCTCCACTTT. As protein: CASSPFRDSPLHF.

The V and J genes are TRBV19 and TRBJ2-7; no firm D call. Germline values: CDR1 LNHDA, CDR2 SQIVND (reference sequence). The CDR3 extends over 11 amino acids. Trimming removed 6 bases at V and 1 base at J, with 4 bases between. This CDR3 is CASRGSYEQYF. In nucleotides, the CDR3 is TGTGCCAGTAGGGGTTCCTACGAGCAGTACTTC.